These 25 T cell receptor beta chains were sequenced from one sample in a study of identical twins. Using its own MiXCR run on the 5' RACE reads, TCRdb lists one record per CDR3 protein. The table includes 500,000 to 550,000 distinct CDR3 sequences, about 22% detected once. This sample was also put to use in a study of yellow fever vaccine responses in identical twins.

The sequencing sample was made of CD4+ T cells sorted from blood. All receptors derive from a woman aged 18-29 years in good health.

The rearrangement uses TRBV3-1 and TRBJ2-6; unclear D gene. The CDR3 is 14 residues long. V was cut by 3 bases and J by 0 bases, with 3 bases left in between. CDR1 is LGHDT, CDR2 YNNKEL, per germline (reference sequence). Written as DNA, the CDR3 is TGTGCCAGCAGCCAGACCTCTGGGGCCAACGTCCTGACTTTC. Translated: CASSQTSGANVLTF.

This chain connects TRBV20-1 to TRBJ2-5, with D tentatively TRBD1 or TRBD2 (5 bases each). The germline V gene encodes CDR1 DFQATT and CDR2 SNEGSKA (reference sequence). Trimming left V 3 bases short and J 2 bases short, with 10 bases between. The CDR3 spans 13 residues. The CDR3 DNA reads TGCAGTGCTAGGAGGGACGTTCAAGAGACCCAGTACTTC. It codes for CSARRDVQETQYF.

This clonotype was counted between two and nine times. The chain links TRBV7-8 to TRBJ2-7, with TRBD2 identical over 7 bases. The CDR3 sequence is 15 residues long. J gave up 1 base and V 0 bases, and 3 bases lay outside the gene matches. Germline V gene sequence: CDR1 SGHVS, CDR2 FQNEAQ. DNA for the CDR3: TGTGCCAGCAGCTTAGCTGGACTAGGTTCCTACGAGCAGTACTTC. It encodes CASSLAGLGSYEQYF.

This clonotype was picked up many times. The J gene is TRBJ2-1, the V gene TRBV20-1; D gene ambiguous. V was cut by 6 bases and J by 5 bases, with 17 bases left in between. This CDR3 comprises 14 residues. From germline, CDR1 is DFQATT and CDR2 SNEGSKA (reference sequence). The CDR3 spells CSAPTRARNNEQFF. As DNA, the CDR3 is TGCAGTGCACCGACCCGGGCCCGAAACAATGAGCAGTTCTTC.

A few counts support this clonotype. The chain combines TRBV6-5 with TRBJ1-1, with D possibly matching TRBD1 (5 bases). The V end lost 2 bases, the J end lost 0 bases, and 10 bases lay between the germline ends. The CDR3 totals 15 residues. CDR1 and CDR2 (germline): MNHEY, SVGAGI. The CDR3 DNA is TGTGCCAGCAGTTACGCCGACAGAATGAACACTGAAGCTTTCTTT. Translation gives CASSYADRMNTEAFF.

This clonotype was detected a few times. The chain uses TRBV4-1 and TRBJ2-1; D unresolved. The CDR3 extends over 17 amino acids. Germline loops: CDR1 MGHRA, CDR2 YSYEKL. V was clipped by 3 bases and J by 1 base, with 16 bases between them. CDR3 residues: CASSHEHTDFSYNEQFF. CDR3 bases: TGCGCCAGCAGCCACGAACACACCGACTTTTCCTACAATGAGCAGTTCTTC.

The rearrangement uses TRBV12-3 or TRBV12-4 and TRBJ1-2; D not certain. The CDR3 runs to 12 residues. V shed 4 bases and J shed 5 bases, with 8 bases lying between them. CDR3: CASSSEYYGYTF. CDR3 nucleotide sequence: TGTGCCAGCAGTTCAGAATATTATGGCTACACCTTC.

V and J are TRBV11-2 and TRBJ1-1; 10 bases match TRBD1. This CDR3 comprises 20 residues. Trimming cost V 5 bases and J 1 base; bases outside gene matches: 19. Germline CDR1 reads SGHAT; CDR2 reads FQNNGV. The CDR3 bases are TGTGCCAGCAGCCCGCGACCGGGACAGGGGTCTTCTACGGGGAACACTGAAGCTTTCTTT. Encoded protein: CASSPRPGQGSSTGNTEAFF.

The genes are TRBV5-1 and TRBJ2-2; 13 nucleotides align to TRBD2. V gave up 4 bases and J gave up 5 bases; unmatched junction bases: 8. The germline V gene encodes CDR1 SGHRS and CDR2 YFSETQ. The CDR3 extends over 17 amino acids. The CDR3 DNA reads as TGCGCCAGCAGCCGGCCCGGGACTAGCGGGATTACCGGGGAGCTGTTTTTT. Translating it yields CASSRPGTSGITGELFF.

This clonotype turned up a few times. The chain joins TRBV13 to TRBJ2-5, with D uncertain. The CDR3 covers 14 residues. Between the trimmed V and J ends, which lost 5 bases and 0 bases, there was a span of 10 bases. Germline assignment: CDR1 PRHDT and CDR2 FYEKMQ (reference sequence). The DNA of the CDR3 is TGTGCCAGCAGCCCCAGAAGTCACCAAGAGACCCAGTACTTC. The encoded protein is CASSPRSHQETQYF. The variable domain in full, with the rest retrieved from reference TRBV13 and TRBJ2-5, is AAGVIQSPRHLIKEKRETATLKCYPIPRHDTVYWYQQGPGQDPQFLISFYEKMQSDKGSIPDRFSAQQFSDYHSELNMSSLELGDSALYFCASSPRSHQETQYFGPGTRLLVL.

The chain carries TRBV7-3 and TRBJ2-3; possibly TRBD2 for D (6 bases). V gave up 5 bases and J gave up 3 bases, with 18 bases separating them. The germline CDR1 and CDR2 sequences are SGHTA and FQGTGA. The length of the CDR3 is 16 residues. The CDR3 region has the DNA TGTGCCAGCAGCCCCCAACCGGCGGGGCTAACAGATACGCAGTATTTT. Residues: CASSPQPAGLTDTQYF. Together with reference TRBV7-3 and TRBJ2-3, the CDR3 gives the full variable domain: GAGVSQTPSNKVTEKGKYVELRCDPISGHTALYWYRQSLGQGPEFLIYFQGTGAADDSGLPNDRFFAVRPEGSVSTLKIQRTERGDSAVYLCASSPQPAGLTDTQYFGPGTRLTVL.

This clonotype has a count of ten or more. The rearrangement uses TRBV20-1 and TRBJ2-5, with 11 bases lining up with TRBD2. The length of the CDR3 is 15 residues. V shed 6 bases, J shed 8 bases, and the junction held 14 bases outside the gene matches. CDR1 is DFQATT and CDR2 is SNEGSKA in the germline V gene (reference sequence). The CDR3 sequence is CSAKMPGLAAYTQYF. CDR3 coding DNA: TGCAGTGCCAAAATGCCGGGACTAGCGGCGTACACCCAGTACTTC.

The chain couples TRBV24-1 to TRBJ2-2, with 10 bases matching TRBD1. V lost 0 bases, J lost 3 bases, and 3 bases stayed unmatched. The germline gives CDR1 KGHDR, CDR2 SFDVKD. The CDR3 is 17 residues long. The CDR3 region has the DNA TGTGCCACCAGTGATTTGCCGGGGACAGGGGACACCGGGGAGCTGTTTTTT. Residues: CATSDLPGTGDTGELFF.

This CDR3 reads CASSPNRPRGETQYF. CDR3 bases: TGTGCCAGCAGCCCGAATCGGCCCCGCGGGGAGACCCAGTACTTC. J is TRBJ2-5 and V is TRBV28, with a possible D match to TRBD2 (5 bases). The CDR3 is made up of 15 amino acids. Germline CDR1 is MDHEN and CDR2 is SYDVKM. The ends were cut back, 6 bases at V and 5 bases at J, with 19 bases in the middle. Full variable domain (missing parts from reference TRBV28 and TRBJ2-5): DVKVTQSSRYLVKRTGEKVFLECVQDMDHENMFWYRQDPGLGLRLIYFSYDVKMKEKGDIPEGYSVSREKKERFSLILESASTNQTSMYLCASSPNRPRGETQYFGPGTRLLVL.

On this clonotype itself: A junction boundary mismatches the germline segment, possibly from a read error. The chain is built from TRBV6-6 and TRBJ2-4; 10 nucleotides align to TRBD2. This CDR3 region has 13 residues. The germline V gene has CDR1 MNHNY and CDR2 SVGAGI (reference sequence). The CDR3 DNA reads as TGTGCCAGCAGTTACGGAACTAGCGGGGATCGGGACTTC. It translates to CASSYGTSGDRDF.

The genes are TRBV10-3 and TRBJ2-5; TRBD1 matches 10 bases. Germline V gene lookup returns CDR1 ENHRY and CDR2 SYGVKD. This CDR3 contains 14 residues. V gave up 4 bases and J gave up 3 bases; unmatched junction bases: 2. The CDR3 here is CAISGTGGKETQYF. The DNA of the CDR3 is TGTGCCATCAGTGGGACAGGGGGGAAAGAGACCCAGTACTTC.

The rearrangement joins TRBV5-4 to TRBJ2-1; no firm D call. V was trimmed by 1 base and J by 8 bases, leaving 10 bases between them. This CDR3 comprises 13 residues. The germline V gene has CDR1 SGHNT and CDR2 YYREEE (reference sequence). The CDR3 DNA reads TGTGCCAGCAGCTTGACCCCCGAGGATGAGCAGTTCTTC. Translated: CASSLTPEDEQFF.

V and J are TRBV10-2 and TRBJ1-1; tentatively, D is TRBD1 (5 bases). Trimming left V 4 bases short and J 5 bases short, with 11 bases between. Germline loops: CDR1 WSHSY, CDR2 SAAADI. The CDR3 spans 13 residues. Here the CDR3 reads CASSVGTATEAFF. CDR3 nucleotides: TGCGCCAGCAGTGTTGGGACCGCTACTGAAGCTTTCTTT.

The rearrangement links TRBV6-5 to TRBJ2-1, with 10 bases that match TRBD1. The V gene's germline CDR1 is MNHEY and CDR2 SVGAGI. This CDR3 is 15 amino acids long. The V gene end was trimmed by 4 bases and the J gene end by 5 bases; junction bases not matched to a gene: 5. As DNA, the CDR3 is TGTGCCAGCAGTTTCCGGGACAGGGGACACAATGAGCAGTTCTTC. It translates to CASSFRDRGHNEQFF.

The chain couples TRBV5-6 to TRBJ2-3, with 7 nucleotides matching TRBD1. The CDR3 sequence is 16 residues long. Germline-derived CDR1 and CDR2 are SGHDT and YYEEEE. V lost 4 bases to trimming and J lost 1 base; unmatched junction nucleotides: 9. In DNA, the CDR3 is TGTGCCAGCAGCGGCTGGACAGGCAAACGCACAGATACGCAGTATTTT. This codes for CASSGWTGKRTDTQYF.

This chain uses TRBV5-1 with TRBJ1-4, with D possibly TRBD1 on 5 matching bases. CDR3 length equals 15 residues. From germline, CDR1 is SGHRS and CDR2 YFSETQ. The ends were cut back, 4 bases at V and 9 bases at J, with 19 bases in the middle. CDR3 region: CASSSAGIGTQKLFF. Written as DNA, the CDR3 is TGCGCCAGCAGCAGCGCGGGAATAGGGACTCAAAAACTGTTTTTT.

The CDR3 loop is CAISESQVQSYEQYF. The DNA of the CDR3 is TGTGCCATCAGTGAGTCGCAGGTCCAATCCTACGAGCAGTACTTC. This chain joins TRBV10-3 and TRBJ2-7, with no clear D. This CDR3 is built from 15 residues. Germline V CDR1 and CDR2: ENHRY, SYGVKD. The V and J ends lost 0 bases and 1 base respectively, with 10 bases between them.

Only a few counts were recorded for this clonotype. CDR3 region: CASSWDRGSGGYTF. DNA for the CDR3: TGCGCCAGCAGCTGGGACAGGGGCTCGGGCGGCTACACCTTC. This chain uses TRBV5-1 with TRBJ1-2, with 10 bases identical to TRBD1. Germline V gene sequence: CDR1 SGHRS, CDR2 YFSETQ. J gave up 8 bases and V 3 bases, and 7 bases lay outside the gene matches. This CDR3 comprises 14 residues.

V and J are TRBV7-9 and TRBJ2-5; 9 positions match TRBD1. Losses at the gene ends were 3 bases for V and 5 bases for J; bases not matched to a gene: 7. The CDR3 is made up of 15 amino acids. CDR1 SEHNR and CDR2 FQNEAQ come from the germline V gene (reference sequence). The DNA for the CDR3 is TGTGCCAGCAGCTTCCGGACAGGGGTTGGGGAGACCCAGTACTTC. Protein sequence: CASSFRTGVGETQYF.

This clonotype was seen only a few times. The J gene is TRBJ2-1, the V gene TRBV5-1, with D possibly matching TRBD2 (6 bases). This CDR3 is 15 amino acids long. Between the trimmed V and J ends, which lost 2 bases and 7 bases, there was a span of 16 bases. Germline CDR1 is SGHRS and CDR2 is YFSETQ. Here the CDR3 DNA reads TGCGCCAGCAGCTTAGGGCACCCGGGGAGGAATGAGCAGTTCTTC. Translating gives CASSLGHPGRNEQFF.